This T cell receptor (beta chain) is drawn from a study of T cell changes during pregnancy in multiple sclerosis (dated by TCRdb to the late 2010s). A note on the overall study: Changes in the T cell repertoire over the course of pregnancy were examined in this study in women with multiple sclerosis.

This clone occurred a few times. Its antigen is unknown. No much larger clonotype is one base removed from it; base qualities were not supplied. The cysteine opens and the phenylalanine closes a CDR3 of 15 amino acids. CDR3 DNA only is kept here, 45 bases in frame from base 1. CDR1 and CDR2, per the germline V gene (reference sequence), are SEHNR and FQNEAQ. Trimming costs V 3 bases and J 4 bases, and their ends lie 13 bases apart. The protocol used for the library was the immunoSEQ multiplex PCR assay. Sourced from immuneACCESS, this table was stored by TCRdb with only in-frame sequences that have V and J called. A share of the clones is absent; for the studies checked, an unresolved V gene accounts for under half, and the remainder has no known explanation. In this sample the table shows about 28,000 clones, roughly 94% of which occur a single time. The ten top clones hold around 5% of the sample.

Here the sequenced sample was peripheral blood, taken in the first trimester of pregnancy. The chain was built from TRBV7-9 and TRBJ2-1; perhaps TRBD2 is the D gene, with 6 bases matching. The origin of this receptor is a female donor in good health, enrolled as a control in a pregnancy study. The nucleotide sequence is TGTGCCAGCAGCTTTGGAGGGTCTATTTACAATGAGCAGTTCTTC. It translates as CASSFGGSIYNEQFF.